This TCR beta chain appears in the sequencing data of a study of T cell repertoires in cytomegalovirus infection (dated by TCRdb to about 2019). For the wider study: Peptide stimulations targeted recently identified HLA-C-restricted CMV epitopes, whose presentation resists viral immunomodulation, together with well-studied HLA-B-restricted epitopes. Because public TCR beta signatures pointed to carriage of CMV infection together with the matching HLA type, the HLA type of each donor mattered for the analysis.

On the study overall, not on this receptor specifically: In the ex vivo response, HLA-C-restricted CMV-specific TCR beta clonotypes were dominant, and in two of eight donors the single most frequent clonotype came from this HLA-C-restricted group. Carriers of CMV infection plus the relevant HLA type were discriminated by the cumulative frequency of public TCR beta family members in the study cohort and in an independent roughly 320-donor cohort.

In its sample, this clonotype was seen many times. No cognate antigen has been identified for it. The sample holds no much larger clone one base away, and base qualities are not on file. TCRdb names Illumina HiSeq 1500 as the instrument used. The raw public data were reprocessed by TCRdb itself: fastp quality trimming at Q25, MiXCR clonotype calling, in-frame beta chains only. Each CDR3 protein appears once, grouped with its most common genes and DNA. The sample table contains roughly 280,000 distinct CDR3 sequences; only one count was recorded for 22% of them. The top ten constitute about 21% of the sample. This specimen's treatment or condition label, per the study, means: in vitro stimulation with specific CMV peptide epitopes to enrich CMV-specific T cells. V is trimmed back by 5 bases and J by 3 bases, and the junction contains 7 bases that no gene match accounts for. The CDR3 runs 15 amino acids, cysteine and phenylalanine included. Solely the CDR3 DNA is kept, with 45 bases framed from the first base. Sequences SGHTA (CDR1) and FQGNSA (CDR2) are obtained from the germline V gene.

This specimen was cultured PBMCs, taken from culture after CMV antigen stimulation. The chain couples TRBV7-2 to TRBJ1-5; 7 middle bases align to TRBD1. This TCR came from a human donor in good health (CMV status not recorded). Some clones in this sample may be carry-over from other donors' samples. This receptor carries the CDR3 CASSPEGAANQPQHF. In nucleotides, the sequence is TGTGCCAGCAGCCCAGAGGGGGCAGCCAATCAGCCCCAGCATTTT.